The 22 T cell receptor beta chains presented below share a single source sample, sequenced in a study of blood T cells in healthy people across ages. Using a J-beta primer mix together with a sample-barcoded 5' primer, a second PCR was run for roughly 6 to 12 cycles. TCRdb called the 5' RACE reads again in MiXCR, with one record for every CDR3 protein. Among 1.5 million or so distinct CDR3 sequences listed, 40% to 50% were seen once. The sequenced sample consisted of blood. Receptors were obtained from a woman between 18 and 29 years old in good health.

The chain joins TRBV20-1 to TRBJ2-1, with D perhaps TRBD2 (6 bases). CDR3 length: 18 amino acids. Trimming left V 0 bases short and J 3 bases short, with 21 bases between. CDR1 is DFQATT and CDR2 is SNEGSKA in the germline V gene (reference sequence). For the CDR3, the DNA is TGCAGTGCTAGAGATCGGGGGAGTGAGAGCGGATACTACAATGAGCAGTTCTTC. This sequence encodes CSARDRGSESGYYNEQFF.

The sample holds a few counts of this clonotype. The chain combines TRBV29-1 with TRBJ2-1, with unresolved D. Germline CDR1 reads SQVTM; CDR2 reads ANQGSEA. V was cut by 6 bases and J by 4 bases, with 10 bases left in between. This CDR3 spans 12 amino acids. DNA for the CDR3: TGCAGCGTCCTCCCTTTATACAATGAGCAGTTCTTC. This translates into CSVLPLYNEQFF.

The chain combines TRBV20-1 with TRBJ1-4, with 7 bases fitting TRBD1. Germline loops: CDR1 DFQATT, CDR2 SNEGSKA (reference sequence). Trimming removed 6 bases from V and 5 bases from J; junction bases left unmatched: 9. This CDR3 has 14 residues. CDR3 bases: TGCAGTGCGCCAACAGGGGTAGGGAATGAAAAACTGTTTTTT. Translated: CSAPTGVGNEKLFF.

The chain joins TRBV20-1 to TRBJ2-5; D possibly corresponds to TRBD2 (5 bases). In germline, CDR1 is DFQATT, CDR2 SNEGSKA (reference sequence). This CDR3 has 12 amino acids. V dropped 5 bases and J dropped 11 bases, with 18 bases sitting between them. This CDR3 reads CSAPRTGNEQYF. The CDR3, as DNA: TGCAGTGCTCCTCGGACGGGGAATGAGCAGTACTTC.

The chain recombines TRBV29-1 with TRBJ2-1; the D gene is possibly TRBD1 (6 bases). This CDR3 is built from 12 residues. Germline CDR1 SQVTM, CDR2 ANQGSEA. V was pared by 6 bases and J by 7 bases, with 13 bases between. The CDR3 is CSVPSRGNEQFF. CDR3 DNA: TGCAGCGTGCCCAGCAGGGGTAATGAGCAGTTCTTC.

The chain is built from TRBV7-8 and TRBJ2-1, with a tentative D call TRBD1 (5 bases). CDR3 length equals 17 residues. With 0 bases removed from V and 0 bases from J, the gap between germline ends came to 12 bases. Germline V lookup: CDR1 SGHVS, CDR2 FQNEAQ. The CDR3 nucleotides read TGTGCCAGCAGCTTAGCGGGCAGGGTGCTCTCCTACAATGAGCAGTTCTTC. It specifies CASSLAGRVLSYNEQFF.

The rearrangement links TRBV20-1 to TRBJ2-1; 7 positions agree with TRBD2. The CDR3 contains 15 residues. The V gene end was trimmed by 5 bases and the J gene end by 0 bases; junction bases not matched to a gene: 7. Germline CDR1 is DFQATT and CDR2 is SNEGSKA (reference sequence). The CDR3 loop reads CSAQSLADSYNEQFF. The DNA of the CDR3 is TGCAGTGCTCAATCTCTAGCGGACTCCTACAATGAGCAGTTCTTC.

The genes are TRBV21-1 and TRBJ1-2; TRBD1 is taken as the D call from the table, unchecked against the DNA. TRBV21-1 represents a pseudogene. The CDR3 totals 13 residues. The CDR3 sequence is CASSKDKNYGYTF. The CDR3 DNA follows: TGTGCCAGCAGCAAGGACAAAAACTATGGCTACACCTTC.

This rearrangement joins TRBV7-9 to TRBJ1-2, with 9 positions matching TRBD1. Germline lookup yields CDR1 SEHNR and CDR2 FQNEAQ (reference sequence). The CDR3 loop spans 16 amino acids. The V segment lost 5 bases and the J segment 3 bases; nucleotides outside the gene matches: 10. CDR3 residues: CASSPPPGQGDYGYTF. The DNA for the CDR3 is TGTGCCAGCAGCCCCCCCCCGGGACAGGGTGACTATGGCTACACCTTC.

CDR3 in amino acids: CASSLSGGGVPLYNEQFF. The CDR3 DNA reads as TGTGCCAGCAGCTTATCGGGAGGGGGGGTCCCCCTATACAATGAGCAGTTCTTC. The chain uses TRBV7-3 and TRBJ2-1, with TRBD2 identical over 8 bases. With 2 bases clipped from V and 4 bases from J, the junction kept 13 bases outside the gene matches. This CDR3 region has 18 residues. Germline-derived CDR1 and CDR2 are SGHTA and FQGTGA. The full variable domain, in which reference TRBV7-3 and TRBJ2-1 provide the parts outside the CDR3, is GAGVSQTPSNKVTEKGKYVELRCDPISGHTALYWYRQSLGQGPEFLIYFQGTGAADDSGLPNDRFFAVRPEGSVSTLKIQRTERGDSAVYLCASSLSGGGVPLYNEQFFGPGTRLTVL.

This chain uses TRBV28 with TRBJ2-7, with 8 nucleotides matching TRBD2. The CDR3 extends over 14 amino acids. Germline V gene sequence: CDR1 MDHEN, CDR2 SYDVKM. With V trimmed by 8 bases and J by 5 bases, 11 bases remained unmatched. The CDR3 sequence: CASSTAGGSHEQYF. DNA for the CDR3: TGTGCCAGCTCGACGGCGGGAGGTTCCCACGAGCAGTACTTC.

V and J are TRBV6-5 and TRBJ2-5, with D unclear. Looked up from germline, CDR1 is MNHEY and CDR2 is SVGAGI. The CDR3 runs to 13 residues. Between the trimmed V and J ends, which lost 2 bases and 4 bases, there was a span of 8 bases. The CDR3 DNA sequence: TGTGCCAGCAGTTACGACGCCGGAGAGACCCAGTACTTC. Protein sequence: CASSYDAGETQYF.

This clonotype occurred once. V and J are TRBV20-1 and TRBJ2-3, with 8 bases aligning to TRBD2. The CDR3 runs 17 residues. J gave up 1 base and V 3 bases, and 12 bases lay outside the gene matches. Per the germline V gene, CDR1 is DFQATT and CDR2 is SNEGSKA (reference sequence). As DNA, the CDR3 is TGCAGTGCTAGGAGGGGGACTAGAGGATCGGGCACAGATACGCAGTATTTT. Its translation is CSARRGTRGSGTDTQYF.

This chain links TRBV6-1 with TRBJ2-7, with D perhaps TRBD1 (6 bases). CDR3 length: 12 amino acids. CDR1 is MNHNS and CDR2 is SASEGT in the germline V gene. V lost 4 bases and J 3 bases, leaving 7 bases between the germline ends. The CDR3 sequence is CASSAGVYEQYF. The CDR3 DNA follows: TGTGCCAGCAGTGCAGGGGTCTACGAGCAGTACTTC.

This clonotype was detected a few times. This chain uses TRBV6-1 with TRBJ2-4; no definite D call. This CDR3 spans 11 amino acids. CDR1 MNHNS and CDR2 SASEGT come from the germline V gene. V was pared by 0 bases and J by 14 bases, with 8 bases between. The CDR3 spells CASSEAAAEYF. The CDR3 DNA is TGTGCCAGCAGTGAAGCAGCAGCTGAGTACTTC.

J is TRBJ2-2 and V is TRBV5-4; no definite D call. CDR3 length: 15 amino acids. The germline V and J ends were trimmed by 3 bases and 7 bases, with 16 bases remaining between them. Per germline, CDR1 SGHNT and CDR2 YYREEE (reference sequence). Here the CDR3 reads CASSWALGNGGELFF. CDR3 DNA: TGTGCCAGCAGCTGGGCCCTAGGGAATGGCGGGGAGCTGTTTTTT.

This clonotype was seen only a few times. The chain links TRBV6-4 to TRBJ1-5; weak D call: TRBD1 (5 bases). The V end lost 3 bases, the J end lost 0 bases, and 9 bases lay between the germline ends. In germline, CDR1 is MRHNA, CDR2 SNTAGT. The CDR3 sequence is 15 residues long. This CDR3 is CASSEYGGSNQPQHF. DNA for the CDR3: TGTGCCAGCAGTGAATACGGGGGTAGCAATCAGCCCCAGCATTTT.

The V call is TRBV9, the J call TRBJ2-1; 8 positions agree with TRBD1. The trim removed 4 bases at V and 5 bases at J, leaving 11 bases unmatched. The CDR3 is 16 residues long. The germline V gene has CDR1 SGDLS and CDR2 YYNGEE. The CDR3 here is CASSPTQGASDNEQFF. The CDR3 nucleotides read TGTGCCAGCAGCCCGACCCAGGGGGCGAGCGACAATGAGCAGTTCTTC.

The CDR3: CSVEDRGPGGEQFF. In nucleotides, the CDR3 is TGCAGCGTTGAAGATCGTGGGCCCGGGGGTGAGCAGTTCTTC. J is TRBJ2-1 and V is TRBV29-1; D is possibly TRBD2 (6 bases). V lost 0 bases and J lost 9, with 15 bases in between. Germline V lookup: CDR1 SQVTM, CDR2 ANQGSEA. This CDR3 region has 14 residues.

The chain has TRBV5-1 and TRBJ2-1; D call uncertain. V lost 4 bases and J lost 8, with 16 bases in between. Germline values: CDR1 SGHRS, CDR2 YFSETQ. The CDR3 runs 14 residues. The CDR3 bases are TGCGCCAGCAGCGTGGAAAGGTTGGGGTATGAGCAGTTCTTC. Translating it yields CASSVERLGYEQFF.

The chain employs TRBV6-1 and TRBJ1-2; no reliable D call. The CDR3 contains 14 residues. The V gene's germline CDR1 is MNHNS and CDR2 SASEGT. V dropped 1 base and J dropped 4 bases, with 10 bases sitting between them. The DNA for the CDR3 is TGTGCCAGCAGTGAAGAGGGTTCGGCCTATGGCTACACCTTC. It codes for CASSEEGSAYGYTF.

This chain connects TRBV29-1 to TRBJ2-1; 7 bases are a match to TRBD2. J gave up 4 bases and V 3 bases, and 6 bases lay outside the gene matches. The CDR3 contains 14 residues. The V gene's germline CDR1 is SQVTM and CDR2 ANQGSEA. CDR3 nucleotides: TGCAGCGTTGAGGGGGAGGGGTATTACAATGAGCAGTTCTTC. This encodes CSVEGEGYYNEQFF.